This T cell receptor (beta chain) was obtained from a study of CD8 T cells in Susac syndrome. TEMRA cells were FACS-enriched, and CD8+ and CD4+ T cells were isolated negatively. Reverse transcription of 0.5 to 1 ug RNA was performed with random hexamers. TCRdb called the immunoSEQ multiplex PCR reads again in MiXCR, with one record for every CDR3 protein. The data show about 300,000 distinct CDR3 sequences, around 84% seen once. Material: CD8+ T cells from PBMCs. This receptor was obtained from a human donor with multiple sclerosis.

CDR3 in amino acids: CASSLVRDSNQPQHF. As DNA, the CDR3 is TGTGCCAGCAGTTTGGTTCGGGACAGCAATCAGCCCCAGCATTTT. The chain uses TRBV28 and TRBJ1-5; D may be TRBD1 (5 bases). Germline V CDR1 and CDR2: MDHEN, SYDVKM. CDR3 length: 15 amino acids. V was pared by 3 bases and J by 1 base, with 10 bases between.